The 25 T cell receptor beta chains in this list originate from one sample, sequenced in a study of cytomegalovirus exposure and HLA in healthy donors (TCRdb year 2017). The receptor library was made with the immunoSEQ multiplex PCR assay. TCRdb holds this immuneACCESS table with in-frame rearrangements only. Some clones are missing; in checked studies, unresolved V genes explain under half, and the rest has no known cause. This sample has roughly 120,000 clones in its table, and approximately 87% of those were observed once. The leading ten clones occupy approximately 2% of the sample. The sample was PBMCs. Receptor source: a woman aged 30 to 39 in good health and CMV-seronegative.

The table lists this clone with a count of one. This rearrangement joins TRBV5-1 to TRBJ2-2, with D possibly being TRBD1 (6 bases). The CDR3 has 15 residues. V was shortened by 0 bases and J by 6 bases, with 12 bases between the two germline ends. Germline V gives CDR1 SGHRS, CDR2 YFSETQ. The chain's CDR3 is CASSLETGYPGELFF. Here the CDR3 DNA reads TGCGCCAGCAGCTTGGAAACAGGGTACCCCGGGGAGCTGTTTTTT.

The genes are TRBV5-1 and TRBJ2-1; 7 nucleotides match TRBD1. From germline, CDR1 is SGHRS and CDR2 YFSETQ. The CDR3 extends over 15 amino acids. J gave up 2 bases and V 4 bases, and 6 bases lay outside the gene matches. CDR3 nucleotides: TGCGCCAGCAGCAAGGACAGGACGGCCTACAATGAGCAGTTCTTC. Protein: CASSKDRTAYNEQFF.

This sequence joins TRBV5-1 and TRBJ1-4; 10 nucleotides agree with TRBD1. This CDR3 spans 17 amino acids. Per the germline V gene, CDR1 is SGHRS and CDR2 is YFSETQ. V trimming: 1 base; J trimming: 3 bases; junction bases outside the gene matches: 6. The CDR3 is CASSLWGQGSPNEKLFF. The CDR3 nucleotides are TGCGCCAGCAGCTTGTGGGGACAGGGGTCCCCTAATGAAAAACTGTTTTTT. Based on the CDR3 plus reference TRBV5-1 and TRBJ1-4, the full variable domain is KAGVTQTPRYLIKTRGQQVTLSCSPISGHRSVSWYQQTPGQGLQFLFEYFSETQRNKGNFPGRFSGRQFSNSRSEMNVSTLELGDSALYLCASSLWGQGSPNEKLFFGSGTQLSVL.

The chain is built from TRBV30 and TRBJ1-4; D is possibly TRBD1 (5 bases). Germline V gene lookup returns CDR1 GTSNPN and CDR2 SVGIG (reference sequence). Trimming shortened V by 3 bases and J by 2 bases, and 13 bases separated the two germline ends. The CDR3 spans 15 residues. The CDR3 loop is CAWRPGEVTNEKLFF. In nucleotides, the CDR3 is TGTGCCTGGAGACCGGGGGAAGTGACTAATGAAAAACTGTTTTTT.

The chain employs TRBV27 and TRBJ2-7, with D possibly matching TRBD1 (6 bases). The germline V gene has CDR1 MNHEY and CDR2 SMNVEV (reference sequence). Trimming shortened V by 9 bases and J by 1 base, and 16 bases separated the two germline ends. The CDR3 spans 14 residues. The CDR3 DNA is TGTGCCAGACCTGGACAGATCAATTCCTACGAGCAGTACTTC. Translated: CARPGQINSYEQYF.

Many counts were recorded for this clone. The genes are TRBV9 and TRBJ1-3; 10 bases map to TRBD1. V was clipped by 2 bases and J by 2 bases; unmatched bases: 10. Germline lookup yields CDR1 SGDLS and CDR2 YYNGEE. The CDR3 loop spans 18 amino acids. The CDR3 is CASSVQPRTGGTGNTIYF. DNA for the CDR3: TGTGCCAGCAGCGTTCAACCTAGGACAGGGGGAACTGGAAACACCATATATTTT.

This clone has a handful of counts. This sequence joins TRBV5-1 and TRBJ2-5; D is undetermined. V was pared by 1 base and J by 0 bases, with 13 bases between. The CDR3 totals 16 residues. The germline V gene encodes CDR1 SGHRS and CDR2 YFSETQ. The CDR3 sequence is CASSLTAGANQETQYF. The CDR3 region has the DNA TGCGCCAGCAGCTTGACGGCAGGTGCTAACCAAGAGACCCAGTACTTC.

About this clone: This CDR3 is also generated by other DNA sequences in the sample. The rearrangement uses TRBV5-4 and TRBJ2-7; possibly TRBD2 for D (5 bases). Per the germline V gene, CDR1 is SGHNT and CDR2 is YYREEE (reference sequence). The CDR3 covers 15 residues. Trimming took 0 bases from V and 0 from J, leaving 10 bases between them. CDR3 DNA sequence: TGTGCCAGCAGCTTGGACGGGGTAAGCTCCTACGAGCAGTACTTC. Protein sequence: CASSLDGVSSYEQYF.

The chain couples TRBV7-2 to TRBJ1-2, with a tentative D call TRBD1 (6 bases). Germline CDR1 and CDR2: SGHTA and FQGNSA. The CDR3 is made up of 16 amino acids. The germline V and J ends were trimmed by 5 bases and 5 bases, with 21 bases remaining between them. CDR3 residues: CASSRQLQGYRYGYTF. The CDR3 DNA reads as TGTGCCAGCAGCCGCCAGCTACAGGGCTACCGTTATGGCTACACCTTC.

The CDR3 coding sequence is TGCGCCAGCAGCCAGGTTGAGGGCAAAAATTCACCCCTCCACTTT. Amino acid sequence: CASSQVEGKNSPLHF. The chain uses TRBV4-3 and TRBJ1-6; unclear D gene. The CDR3 consists of 15 residues. Trimming took off 3 bases at V and 7 bases at J, with 13 bases between the two ends. Germline CDR1 and CDR2: LGHNA and YSLEER.

The rearrangement uses TRBV11-3 and TRBJ2-2; TRBD1 is a possible D gene (6 bases). The germline CDR1 and CDR2 sequences are SGHNT and YENEEA. The CDR3 has 15 residues. Trimming cost V 5 bases and J 4 bases, with 14 bases left between them. The CDR3 is CASSPQGQRTGELFF. Written as DNA, the CDR3 is TGTGCCAGCAGCCCACAGGGTCAGCGCACCGGGGAGCTGTTTTTT.

The rearrangement joins TRBV7-3 to TRBJ2-2, with 9 bases fitting TRBD1. The CDR3 consists of 15 residues. The J segment lost 1 base and the V segment lost 3 bases, leaving 0 bases of the junction unmatched. The germline gives CDR1 SGHTA, CDR2 FQGTGA. Written as DNA, the CDR3 is TGTGCCAGCAGCTTGACAGGGGGGAACACCGGGGAGCTGTTTTTT. Amino acid sequence: CASSLTGGNTGELFF.

The chain joins TRBV27 to TRBJ2-3; tentative D call: TRBD1 (6 bases). The CDR3 consists of 14 residues. Germline V gives CDR1 MNHEY, CDR2 SMNVEV (reference sequence). Trimming removed 6 bases at V and 3 bases at J, with 13 bases between. CDR3 amino acids: CASSLQGWTDTQYF. CDR3 coding DNA: TGTGCCAGCAGCCTACAGGGATGGACAGATACGCAGTATTTT.

V and J are TRBV5-4 and TRBJ2-3, with 10 bases that match TRBD2. Per the germline V gene, CDR1 is SGHNT and CDR2 is YYREEE (reference sequence). J gave up 3 bases and V 2 bases, and 3 bases lay outside the gene matches. The CDR3 sequence is 15 residues long. The CDR3 sequence: CASSLAGGPTDTQYF. DNA for the CDR3: TGTGCCAGCAGCTTAGCGGGGGGGCCGACAGATACGCAGTATTTT.

V gene TRBV18 combines with J gene TRBJ1-6, with 10 bases that match TRBD1. This CDR3 is 14 amino acids long. In germline, CDR1 is KGHSH, CDR2 LQKENI. The V segment lost 4 bases and the J segment 8 bases; nucleotides outside the gene matches: 2. CDR3 sequence: CASSLTGGDSPLHF. The CDR3, as DNA: TGTGCCAGCTCACTGACAGGGGGCGATTCACCCCTCCACTTT.

The chain links TRBV18 to TRBJ1-1; the D gene is possibly TRBD1 (5 bases). Germline V gene data show CDR1 as KGHSH and CDR2 as LQKENI. Between the trimmed V and J ends, which lost 6 bases and 5 bases, there was a span of 10 bases. The CDR3 runs 12 residues. The DNA of the CDR3 is TGTGCCAGCTCCCTCAGGGATACTGAAGCTTTCTTT. Protein sequence: CASSLRDTEAFF.

The chain carries TRBV7-9 and TRBJ1-1; 10 bases match TRBD1. The V gene end was trimmed by 5 bases and the J gene end by 1 base; junction bases not matched to a gene: 7. Germline CDR1 reads SEHNR; CDR2 reads FQNEAQ (reference sequence). The CDR3 runs to 16 residues. The CDR3 here is CASSASRDRGNTEAFF. The CDR3 DNA sequence: TGTGCCAGCAGCGCTTCTAGGGACAGGGGGAACACTGAAGCTTTCTTT.

This CDR3 reads CASSTHRENQPQHF. DNA of the CDR3: TGTGCCAGTAGTACCCACAGGGAGAATCAGCCCCAGCATTTT. The V gene is TRBV19, the J gene TRBJ1-5, with D perhaps matching TRBD1 (6 bases). CDR3 size: 14 residues. The germline V gene has CDR1 LNHDA and CDR2 SQIVND (reference sequence). Trimming cost V 4 bases and J 4 bases, with 11 bases left between them.

In nucleotides, the CDR3 is TGTGCCAGCAGTCTGGGCAGAACCTACTATGGCTACACCTTC. Residues: CASSLGRTYYGYTF. The chain has TRBV27 and TRBJ1-2; no definite D call. Trimming took 5 bases from V and 3 from J, leaving 13 bases between them. The CDR3 sequence is 14 residues long. Looked up from germline, CDR1 is MNHEY and CDR2 is SMNVEV (reference sequence).

The J gene is TRBJ2-1, the V gene TRBV7-9; 9 bases match TRBD2. The CDR3 loop spans 15 amino acids. The J segment lost 8 bases and the V segment lost 4 bases, leaving 9 bases of the junction unmatched. The germline gives CDR1 SEHNR, CDR2 FQNEAQ (reference sequence). CDR3: CASSSGTSRQDEQFF. The CDR3 DNA is TGTGCCAGCAGCTCCGGGACTAGCAGGCAGGATGAGCAGTTCTTC.

The rearrangement uses TRBV19 and TRBJ1-1; D gene ambiguous. The germline V gene has CDR1 LNHDA and CDR2 SQIVND (reference sequence). The CDR3 runs to 15 residues. Trimming left V 8 bases short and J 0 bases short, with 16 bases between. CDR3 residues: CASLPLGQLNTEAFF. CDR3 in DNA: TGTGCCAGTTTGCCCCTTGGGCAGTTGAACACTGAAGCTTTCTTT.

Turning to this clone: This sample includes further DNA sequences coding for the same CDR3. The V gene is TRBV29-1, the J gene TRBJ2-1; 11 bases map to TRBD2. CDR1 and CDR2 (germline): SQVTM, ANQGSEA. After removal of 1 base from V and 0 bases from J, the junction contained 5 bases not matched to a gene. The CDR3 spans 17 residues. This chain's CDR3 is CSVEGLAGGHSYNEQFF. The CDR3 DNA is TGCAGCGTTGAAGGCCTAGCGGGGGGCCACTCCTACAATGAGCAGTTCTTC.

The J gene is TRBJ1-5, the V gene TRBV11-2; D remains unclear. Germline assignment: CDR1 SGHAT and CDR2 FQNNGV. Trimming took off 3 bases at V and 5 bases at J, with 5 bases between the two ends. The CDR3 is 12 residues long. The CDR3 nucleotides read TGTGCCAGCAGCTTGGGAGATCAGCCCCAGCATTTT. Encoded protein: CASSLGDQPQHF.

The chain links TRBV4-3 to TRBJ2-1; D unclear. The CDR3 totals 15 residues. V lost 0 bases and J lost 0, with 6 bases in between. The V gene's germline CDR1 is LGHNA and CDR2 YSLEER. CDR3 nucleotides: TGCGCCAGCAGCCAAGATTCGGGCTCCTACAATGAGCAGTTCTTC. Amino acid sequence: CASSQDSGSYNEQFF.

The chain has TRBV6-5 and TRBJ2-1; a weak D match, TRBD1 (6 bases). The CDR3 runs 13 residues. V lost 2 bases and J 5 bases, leaving 7 bases between the germline ends. The V gene's germline CDR1 is MNHEY and CDR2 SVGAGI. DNA of the CDR3: TGTGCCAGCAGTTACGAGGGGGACAATGAGCAGTTCTTC. Translating it yields CASSYEGDNEQFF.